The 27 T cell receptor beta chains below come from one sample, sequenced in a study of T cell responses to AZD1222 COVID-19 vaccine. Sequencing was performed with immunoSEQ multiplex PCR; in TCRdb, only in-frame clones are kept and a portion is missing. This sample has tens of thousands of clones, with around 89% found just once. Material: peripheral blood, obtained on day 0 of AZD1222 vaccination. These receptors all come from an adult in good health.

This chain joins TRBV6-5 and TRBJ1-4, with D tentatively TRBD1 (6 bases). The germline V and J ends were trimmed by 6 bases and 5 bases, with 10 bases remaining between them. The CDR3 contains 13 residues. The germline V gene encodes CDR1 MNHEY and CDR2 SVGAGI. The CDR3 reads CASRFDRNEKLFF. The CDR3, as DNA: TGTGCCAGCAGGTTCGACAGGAATGAAAAACTGTTTTTT.

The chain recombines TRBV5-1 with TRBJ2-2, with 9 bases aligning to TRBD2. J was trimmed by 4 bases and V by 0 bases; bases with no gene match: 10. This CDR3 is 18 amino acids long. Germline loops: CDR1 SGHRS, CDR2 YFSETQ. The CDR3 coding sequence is TGCGCCAGCAGCTTGGCCCCGTCGACTAGCGGCAGCACCGGGGAGCTGTTTTTT. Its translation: CASSLAPSTSGSTGELFF.

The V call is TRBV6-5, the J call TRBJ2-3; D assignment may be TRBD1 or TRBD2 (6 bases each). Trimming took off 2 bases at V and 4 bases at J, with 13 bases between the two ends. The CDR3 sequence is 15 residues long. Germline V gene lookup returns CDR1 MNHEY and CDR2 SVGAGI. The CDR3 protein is CASSYGEGGPDTQYF. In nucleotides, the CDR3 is TGTGCCAGCAGTTACGGTGAGGGGGGCCCAGATACGCAGTATTTT.

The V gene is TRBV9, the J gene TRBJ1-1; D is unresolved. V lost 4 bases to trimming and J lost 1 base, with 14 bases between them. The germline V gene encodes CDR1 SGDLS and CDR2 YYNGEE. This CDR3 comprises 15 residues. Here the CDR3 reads CASSLASQKNTEAFF. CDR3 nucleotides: TGTGCCAGCAGCCTCGCCTCCCAGAAGAACACTGAAGCTTTCTTT.

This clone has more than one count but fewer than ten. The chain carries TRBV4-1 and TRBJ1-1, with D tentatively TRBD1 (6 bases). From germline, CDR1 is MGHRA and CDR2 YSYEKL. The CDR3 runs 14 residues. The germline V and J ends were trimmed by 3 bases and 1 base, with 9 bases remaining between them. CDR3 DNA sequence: TGCGCCAGCAGCCAGCGGGGACAGAACACTGAAGCTTTCTTT. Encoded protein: CASSQRGQNTEAFF.

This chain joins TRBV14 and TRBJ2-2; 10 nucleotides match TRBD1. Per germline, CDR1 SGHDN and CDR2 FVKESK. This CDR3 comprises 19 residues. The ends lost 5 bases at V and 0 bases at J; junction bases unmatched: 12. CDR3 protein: CASSKPGQGIPANTGELFF. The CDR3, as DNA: TGTGCCAGCAGCAAACCGGGACAGGGGATCCCCGCGAACACCGGGGAGCTGTTTTTT.

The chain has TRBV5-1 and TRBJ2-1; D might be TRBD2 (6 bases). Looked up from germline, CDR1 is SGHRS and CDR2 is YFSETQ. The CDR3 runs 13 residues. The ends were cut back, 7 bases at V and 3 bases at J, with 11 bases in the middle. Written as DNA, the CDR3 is TGCGCCAGCCAAAGACTAGACTACAATGAGCAGTTCTTC. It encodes CASQRLDYNEQFF.

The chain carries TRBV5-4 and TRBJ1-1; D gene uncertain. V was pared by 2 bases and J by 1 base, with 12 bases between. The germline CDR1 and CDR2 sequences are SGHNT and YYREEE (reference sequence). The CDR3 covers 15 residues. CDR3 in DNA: TGTGCCAGCAGCTTTAGCACGACCGAGAACACTGAAGCTTTCTTT. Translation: CASSFSTTENTEAFF.

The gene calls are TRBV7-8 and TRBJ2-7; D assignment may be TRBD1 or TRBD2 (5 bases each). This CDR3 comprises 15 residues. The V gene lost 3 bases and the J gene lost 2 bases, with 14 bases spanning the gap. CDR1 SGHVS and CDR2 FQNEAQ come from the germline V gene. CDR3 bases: TGTGCCAGCAGCTTGGGTGTGGGGGTGGCCTACGAGCAGTACTTC. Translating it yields CASSLGVGVAYEQYF. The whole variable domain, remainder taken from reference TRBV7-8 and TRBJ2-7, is GAGVSQSPRYKVAKRGQDVALRCDPISGHVSLFWYQQALGQGPEFLTYFQNEAQLDKSGLPSDRFFAERPEGSVSTLKIQRTQQEDSAVYLCASSLGVGVAYEQYFGPGTRLTVT.

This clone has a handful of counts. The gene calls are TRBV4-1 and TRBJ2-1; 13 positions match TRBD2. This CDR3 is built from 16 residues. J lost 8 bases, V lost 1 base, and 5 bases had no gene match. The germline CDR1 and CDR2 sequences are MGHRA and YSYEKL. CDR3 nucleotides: TGCGCCAGCAGCCAAGCGACTAGCGGGGGGTGGGATGAGCAGTTCTTC. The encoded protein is CASSQATSGGWDEQFF.

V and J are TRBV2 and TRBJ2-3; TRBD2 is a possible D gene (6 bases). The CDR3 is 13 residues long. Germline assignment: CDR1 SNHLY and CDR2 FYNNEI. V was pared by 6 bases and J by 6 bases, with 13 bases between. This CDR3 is CASRAARGDTQYF. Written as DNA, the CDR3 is TGTGCCAGCAGGGCGGCCCGGGGGGATACGCAGTATTTT. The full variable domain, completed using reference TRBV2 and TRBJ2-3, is EPEVTQTPSHQVTQMGQEVILRCVPISNHLYFYWYRQILGQKVEFLVSFYNNEISEKSEIFDDQFSVERPDGSNFTLKIRSTKLEDSAMYFCASRAARGDTQYFGPGTRLTVL.

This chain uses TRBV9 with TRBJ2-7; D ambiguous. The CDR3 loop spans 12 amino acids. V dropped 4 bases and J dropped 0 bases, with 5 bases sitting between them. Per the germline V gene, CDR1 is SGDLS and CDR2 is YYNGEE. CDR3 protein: CASSLSSYEQYF. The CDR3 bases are TGTGCCAGCAGCCTCTCCTCCTACGAGCAGTACTTC.

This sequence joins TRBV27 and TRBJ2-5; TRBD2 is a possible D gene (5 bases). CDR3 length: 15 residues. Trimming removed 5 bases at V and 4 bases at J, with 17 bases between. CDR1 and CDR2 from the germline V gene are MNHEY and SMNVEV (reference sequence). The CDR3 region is CASSAWESKGETQYF. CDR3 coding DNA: TGTGCCAGCAGTGCCTGGGAGTCCAAGGGAGAGACCCAGTACTTC.

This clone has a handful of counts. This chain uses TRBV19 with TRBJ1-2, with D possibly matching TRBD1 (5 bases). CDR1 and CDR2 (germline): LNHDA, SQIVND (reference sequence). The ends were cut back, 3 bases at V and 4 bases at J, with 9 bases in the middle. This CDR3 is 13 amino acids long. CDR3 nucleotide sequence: TGTGCCAGTAGTATGTGGGGGATCTATGGCTACACCTTC. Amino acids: CASSMWGIYGYTF.

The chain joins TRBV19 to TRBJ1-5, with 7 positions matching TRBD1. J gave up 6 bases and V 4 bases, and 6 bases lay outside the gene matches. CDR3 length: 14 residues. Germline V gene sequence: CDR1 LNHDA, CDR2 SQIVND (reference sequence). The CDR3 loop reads CASSTRTGGQPQHF. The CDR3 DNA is TGTGCCAGTAGTACCCGGACAGGAGGTCAGCCCCAGCATTTT.

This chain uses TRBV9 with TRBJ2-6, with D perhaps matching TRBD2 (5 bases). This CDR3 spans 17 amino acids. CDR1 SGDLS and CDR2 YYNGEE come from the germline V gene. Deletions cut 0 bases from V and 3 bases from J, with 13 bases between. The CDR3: CASSVGPGSGGANVLTF. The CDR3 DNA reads TGTGCCAGCAGCGTAGGCCCGGGGTCTGGTGGGGCCAACGTCCTGACTTTC. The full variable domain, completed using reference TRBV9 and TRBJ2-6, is DSGVTQTPKHLITATGQRVTLRCSPRSGDLSVYWYQQSLDQGLQFLIQYYNGEERAKGNILERFSAQQFPDLHSELNLSSLELGDSALYFCASSVGPGSGGANVLTFGAGSRLTVL.

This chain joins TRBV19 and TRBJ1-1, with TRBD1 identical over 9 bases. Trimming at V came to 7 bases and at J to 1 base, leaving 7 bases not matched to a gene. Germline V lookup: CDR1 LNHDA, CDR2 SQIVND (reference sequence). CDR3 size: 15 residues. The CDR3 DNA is TGTGCCAGTACCCCATGGGGACAGGGGAACACTGAAGCTTTCTTT. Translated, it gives CASTPWGQGNTEAFF.

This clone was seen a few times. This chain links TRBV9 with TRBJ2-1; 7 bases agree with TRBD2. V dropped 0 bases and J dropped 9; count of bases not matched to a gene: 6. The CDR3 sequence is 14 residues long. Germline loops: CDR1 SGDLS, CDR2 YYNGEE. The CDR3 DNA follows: TGTGCCAGCAGCGTAGCTAGCGGCCTCGTTGAGCAGTTCTTC. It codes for CASSVASGLVEQFF.

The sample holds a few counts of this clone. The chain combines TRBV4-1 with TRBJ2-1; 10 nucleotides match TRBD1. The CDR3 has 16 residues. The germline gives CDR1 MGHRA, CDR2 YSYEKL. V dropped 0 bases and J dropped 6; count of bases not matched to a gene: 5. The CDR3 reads CASSQERQGARNEQFF. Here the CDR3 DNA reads TGCGCCAGCAGCCAAGAACGACAGGGGGCTCGCAATGAGCAGTTCTTC.

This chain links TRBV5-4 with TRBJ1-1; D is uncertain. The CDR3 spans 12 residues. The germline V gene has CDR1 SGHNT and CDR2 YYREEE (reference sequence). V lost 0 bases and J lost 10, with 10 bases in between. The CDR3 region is CASSLERFGAFF. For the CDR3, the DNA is TGTGCCAGCAGCTTGGAGAGGTTTGGAGCTTTCTTT.

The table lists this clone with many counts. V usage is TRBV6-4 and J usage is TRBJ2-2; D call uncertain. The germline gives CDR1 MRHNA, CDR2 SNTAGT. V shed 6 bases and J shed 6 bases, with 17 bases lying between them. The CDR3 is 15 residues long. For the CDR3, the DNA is TGTGCCAGCAGCCTAACCAACGACGGCGCCGGGGAGCTGTTTTTT. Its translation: CASSLTNDGAGELFF.

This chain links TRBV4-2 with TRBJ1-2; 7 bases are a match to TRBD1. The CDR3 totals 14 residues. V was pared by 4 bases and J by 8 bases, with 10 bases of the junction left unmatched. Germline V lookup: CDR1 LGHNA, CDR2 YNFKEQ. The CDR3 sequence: CASSPRRGMEGYTF. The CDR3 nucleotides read TGTGCCAGCAGCCCCCGCAGGGGGATGGAGGGCTACACCTTC.

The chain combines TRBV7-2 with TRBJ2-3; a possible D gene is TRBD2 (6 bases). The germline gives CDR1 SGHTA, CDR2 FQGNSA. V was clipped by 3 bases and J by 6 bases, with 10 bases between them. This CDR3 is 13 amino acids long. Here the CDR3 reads CASSLTSGDTQYF. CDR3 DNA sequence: TGTGCCAGCAGCTTGACAAGCGGGGATACGCAGTATTTT. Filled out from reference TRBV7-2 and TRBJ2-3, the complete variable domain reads GAGVSQSPSNKVTEKGKDVELRCDPISGHTALYWYRQSLGQGLEFLIYFQGNSAPDKSGLPSDRFSAERTGGSVSTLTIQRTQQEDSAVYLCASSLTSGDTQYFGPGTRLTVL.

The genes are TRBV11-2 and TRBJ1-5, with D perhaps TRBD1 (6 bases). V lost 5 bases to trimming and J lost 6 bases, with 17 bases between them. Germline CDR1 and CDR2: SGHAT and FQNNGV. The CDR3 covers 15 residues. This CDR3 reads CASSLGAGASQPQHF. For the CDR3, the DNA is TGTGCCAGCAGCCTGGGGGCGGGGGCGAGTCAGCCCCAGCATTTT.

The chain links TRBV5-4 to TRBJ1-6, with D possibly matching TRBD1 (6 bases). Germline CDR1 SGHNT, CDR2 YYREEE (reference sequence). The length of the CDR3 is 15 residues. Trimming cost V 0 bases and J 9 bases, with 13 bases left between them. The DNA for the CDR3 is TGTGCCAGCAGCTTGGAGAACAGGGCGGCTTCACCCCTCCACTTT. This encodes CASSLENRAASPLHF. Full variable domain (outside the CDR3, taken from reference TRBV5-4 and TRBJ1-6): ETGVTQSPTHLIKTRGQQVTLRCSSQSGHNTVSWYQQALGQGPQFIFQYYREEENGRGNFPPRFSGLQFPNYSSELNVNALELDDSALYLCASSLENRAASPLHFGNGTRLTVT.

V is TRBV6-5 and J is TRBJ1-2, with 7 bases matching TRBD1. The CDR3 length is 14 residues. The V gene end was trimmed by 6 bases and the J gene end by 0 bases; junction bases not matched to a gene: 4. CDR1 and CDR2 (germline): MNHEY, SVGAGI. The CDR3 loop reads CASRTGLTNYGYTF. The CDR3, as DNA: TGTGCCAGCAGGACAGGGCTAACTAACTATGGCTACACCTTC.

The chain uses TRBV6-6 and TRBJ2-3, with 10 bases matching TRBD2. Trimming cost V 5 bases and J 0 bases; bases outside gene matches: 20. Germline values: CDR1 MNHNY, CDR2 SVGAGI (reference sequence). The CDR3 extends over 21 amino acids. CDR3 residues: CASSPSWVAGGRGPSTDTQYF. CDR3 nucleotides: TGTGCCAGCAGTCCCTCGTGGGTAGCGGGGGGCCGGGGTCCTAGCACAGATACGCAGTATTTT.